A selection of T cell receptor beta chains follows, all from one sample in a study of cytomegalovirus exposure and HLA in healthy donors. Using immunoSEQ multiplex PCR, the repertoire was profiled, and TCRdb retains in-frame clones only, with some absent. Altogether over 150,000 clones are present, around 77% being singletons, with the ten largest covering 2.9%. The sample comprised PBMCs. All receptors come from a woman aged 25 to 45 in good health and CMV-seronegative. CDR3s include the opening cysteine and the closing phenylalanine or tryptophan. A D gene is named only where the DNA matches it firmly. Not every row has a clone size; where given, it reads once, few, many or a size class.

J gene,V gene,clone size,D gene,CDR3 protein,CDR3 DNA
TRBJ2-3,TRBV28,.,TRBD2,CASSFIGGLAGGPDTQYF,TGTGCCAGCAGTTTTATCGGTGGGCTAGCGGGAGGGCCGGATACGCAGTATTTT
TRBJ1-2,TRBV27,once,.,CASSLGQGKGYPF,TGTGCCAGCAGTTTGGGCCAGGGGAAGGGCTACCCCTTC
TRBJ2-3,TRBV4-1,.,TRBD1,CASSPDRGPGLADTQYF,TGCGCCAGCAGCCCTGACAGGGGGCCGGGTCTCGCAGATACGCAGTATTTT
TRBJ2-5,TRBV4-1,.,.,CASSQELSEVQETQYF,TGCGCCAGCAGCCAAGAGCTCTCGGAGGTCCAAGAGACCCAGTACTTC
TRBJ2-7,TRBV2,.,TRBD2,CASSEDSGRKYF,TGTGCCAGCAGTGAAGACAGCGGGAGAAAGTACTTC
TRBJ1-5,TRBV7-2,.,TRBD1,CASSPSAGTGVKPQHF,TGTGCCAGCAGCCCCTCGGCGGGGACAGGGGTTAAGCCCCAGCATTTT
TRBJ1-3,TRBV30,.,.,CAWSVLGPGQRPGNTIYF,TGTGCCTGGAGTGTTCTGGGACCCGGACAGCGGCCTGGAAACACCATATATTTT
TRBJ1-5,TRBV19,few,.,CASSIGVGTWPQHF,TGTGCCAGTAGTATCGGAGTCGGGACATGGCCCCAGCATTTT
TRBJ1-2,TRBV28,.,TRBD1,CASSSSGQDKGYTF,TGTGCCAGCAGTTCCTCCGGACAGGATAAGGGCTACACCTTC
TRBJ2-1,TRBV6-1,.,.,CASDSASATVDEQFF,TGTGCCAGCGACTCCGCCTCGGCGACAGTCGATGAGCAGTTCTTC
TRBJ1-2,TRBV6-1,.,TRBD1,CASGGTGYGYTF,TGTGCCAGCGGGGGGACAGGCTATGGCTACACCTTC
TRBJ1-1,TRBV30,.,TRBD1,CAWNLGGQAFF,TGTGCCTGGAACCTAGGGGGCCAAGCTTTCTTT
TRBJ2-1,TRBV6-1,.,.,CASWALYNEQFF,TGTGCCAGTTGGGCCCTATACAATGAGCAGTTCTTC
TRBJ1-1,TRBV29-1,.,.,CSVAGGRSAGEAFF,TGCAGCGTAGCGGGGGGACGGAGCGCGGGAGAAGCTTTCTTT
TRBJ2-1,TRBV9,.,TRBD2,CASSGLLAGDNEQFF,TGTGCCAGCAGCGGGCTACTAGCGGGGGACAATGAGCAGTTCTTC
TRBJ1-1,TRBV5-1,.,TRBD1,CASSLGGTANTEAFF,TGCGCCAGCAGCTTGGGGGGGACAGCGAACACTGAAGCTTTCTTT
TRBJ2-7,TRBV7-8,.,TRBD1,CASSLTGTGGYEQYF,TGTGCCAGCAGCTTAACCGGGACAGGGGGCTACGAGCAGTACTTC
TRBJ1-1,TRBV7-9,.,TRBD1,CASSSWDYRGEAFF,TGTGCCAGCAGCTCATGGGATTACAGGGGTGAAGCTTTCTTT
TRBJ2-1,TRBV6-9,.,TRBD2,CASSFSGMEQFF,TGTGCCAGCAGTTTTAGCGGGATGGAGCAGTTCTTC
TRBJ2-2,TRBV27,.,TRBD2,CASIGSSSRTSGRARGGELFF,TGTGCCAGCATAGGTTCGTCCTCCCGGACTAGCGGGAGGGCTCGTGGCGGGGAGCTGTTTTTT
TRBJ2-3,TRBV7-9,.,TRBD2,CASSLGRAGGVSTQYF,TGTGCCAGCAGCTTAGGCCGGGCCGGGGGGGTCAGTACGCAGTATTTT
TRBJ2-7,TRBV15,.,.,CATSRVVGRTYEQYF,TGTGCCACCAGCAGAGTTGTAGGCAGGACTTACGAGCAGTACTTC
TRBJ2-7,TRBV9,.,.,CASSVTRGSYEQYF,TGTGCCAGCAGCGTAACGAGGGGGTCCTACGAGCAGTACTTC
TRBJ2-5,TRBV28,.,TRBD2,CASSLLPGGGVSWETQYF,TGTGCCAGCAGTTTATTACCGGGTGGGGGGGTTTCGTGGGAGACCCAGTACTTC
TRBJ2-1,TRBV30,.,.,CAWSPLAGLQFF,TGTGCCTGGAGTCCACTAGCCGGCTTGCAGTTCTTC
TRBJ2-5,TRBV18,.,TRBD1,CASSPSGTGGEETQYF,TGTGCCAGCTCACCCTCCGGGACAGGGGGTGAAGAGACCCAGTACTTC
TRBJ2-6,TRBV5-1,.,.,CASSLRQGSSGANVLTF,TGCGCCAGCAGCTTGAGGCAGGGGAGCTCTGGGGCCAACGTCCTGACTTTC
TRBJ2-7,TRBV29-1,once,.,CSVEKGYEQYF,TGCAGCGTTGAGAAGGGGTACGAGCAGTACTTC
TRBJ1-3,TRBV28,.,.,CASSPPGNTIYF,TGTGCCAGCAGTCCTCCCGGAAACACCATATATTTT
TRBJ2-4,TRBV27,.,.,CASSISQGGKNIQYF,TGTGCCAGCAGTATCTCACAGGGTGGCAAAAACATTCAGTACTTC
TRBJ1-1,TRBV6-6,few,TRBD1,CASSYEGAQTEAFF,TGTGCCAGCAGTTACGAGGGGGCGCAAACTGAAGCTTTCTTT
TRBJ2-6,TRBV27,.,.,CASSQRTGANVLTF,TGTGCCAGCAGCCAGCGGACTGGGGCCAACGTCCTGACTTTC
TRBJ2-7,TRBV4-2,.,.,CASSQDWGASPRDEQYF,TGTGCCAGCAGCCAAGATTGGGGCGCGTCTCCAAGGGACGAGCAGTACTTC
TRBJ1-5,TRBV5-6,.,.,CASSLSEPHQPQHF,TGTGCCAGCAGCTTGTCCGAGCCCCATCAGCCCCAGCATTTT
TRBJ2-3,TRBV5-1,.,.,CASSLEWGLADTQYF,TGCGCCAGCAGCTTGGAGTGGGGCCTAGCAGATACGCAGTATTTT
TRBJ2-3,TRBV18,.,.,CASSRMDSTDTQYF,TGTGCCAGCTCACGGATGGACAGTACAGATACGCAGTATTTT
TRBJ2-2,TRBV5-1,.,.,CASRASKPTGELFF,TGCGCCAGCAGAGCATCCAAACCCACCGGGGAGCTGTTTTTT
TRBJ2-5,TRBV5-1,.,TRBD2,CASSPSSGRETQYF,TGCGCCAGCAGCCCCTCTAGCGGGAGGGAGACCCAGTACTTC
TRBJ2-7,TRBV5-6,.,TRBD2,CASSSAGLAGPEQYF,TGTGCCAGCAGCTCAGCGGGACTAGCGGGACCCGAGCAGTACTTC
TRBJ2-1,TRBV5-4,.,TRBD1,CASSFPGGSYNEQFF,TGTGCCAGCAGCTTTCCAGGGGGCTCCTACAATGAGCAGTTCTTC
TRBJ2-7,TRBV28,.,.,CASKGLTYEQYF,TGTGCCAGCAAGGGACTGACCTACGAGCAGTACTTC
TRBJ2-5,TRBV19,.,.,CASMRLGGETQYF,TGTGCCAGTATGAGGCTCGGTGGAGAGACCCAGTACTTC
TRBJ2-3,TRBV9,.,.,CASSVGLETDTQYF,TGTGCCAGCAGCGTAGGATTGGAGACAGATACGCAGTATTTT